Listed below are T cell receptor beta chains from one sample, sequenced in a study of blood T cell repertoires in COVID-19. Assay used: immunoSEQ multiplex PCR; TCRdb lists only in-frame clones, some missing. The sample carries about 110,000 clones, 80% recorded once. The sample was peripheral blood. The receptor source for this set is a human donor in a cohort sampled during active or convalescent COVID-19. Both conserved end residues are part of each CDR3. The D gene is left open where the match is weak. Not all rows give a size; the values are once, few, many and, for expanded clones, a class.

>TRBV2|once|TRBJ2-3|.
CASRKGLRQNTDTQYF
TGTGCCAGCAGGAAAGGACTTCGGCAAAACACAGATACGCAGTATTTT
>TRBV5-1|.|TRBJ2-1|TRBD2
CASSLGTSGRHNEQFF
TGCGCCAGCAGCTTGGGTACTAGCGGCCGCCACAATGAGCAGTTCTTC
>TRBV10-3|few|TRBJ2-5|TRBD1
CAISESQGAQETQYF
TGTGCCATCAGTGAGTCACAGGGGGCCCAAGAGACCCAGTACTTC
>TRBV6-6|.|TRBJ2-7|TRBD1
CASMSLGQGYEQYF
TGTGCCAGCATGAGTTTAGGACAGGGCTACGAGCAGTACTTC
>TRBV7-8|.|TRBJ1-5|.
CASSTRQDNQPQHF
TGTGCCAGCAGCACCCGACAGGACAATCAGCCCCAGCATTTT
>TRBV11-3|.|TRBJ2-3|TRBD2
CASSFRTSGSSGDTQYF
TGTGCCAGCAGCTTTAGGACTAGCGGGAGCTCGGGAGATACGCAGTATTTT
>TRBV5-1|.|TRBJ2-1|.
CASSPIPQAQQFF
TGCGCCAGCAGCCCGATACCGCAGGCTCAGCAGTTCTTC
>TRBV15|.|TRBJ2-5|.
CATSREWTVLGETQYF
TGTGCCACCAGCAGAGAATGGACAGTGCTGGGGGAGACCCAGTACTTC
>TRBV3-1/TRBV3-2|once|TRBJ1-3|TRBD1
CASSQSRGSSGNTIYF
TGTGCCAGCAGCCAAAGCAGGGGGTCGTCTGGAAACACCATATATTTT
>TRBV14|.|TRBJ1-1|TRBD1
CASRLGQGSWGDTEAFF
TGTGCCAGCAGGCTGGGACAGGGATCTTGGGGAGACACTGAAGCTTTCTTT
>TRBV20-1|.|TRBJ1-5|.
CSASGAGGGQPQHF
TGCAGTGCTAGTGGGGCGGGCGGGGGTCAGCCCCAGCATTTT
>TRBV13|.|TRBJ2-1|.
CASSIRGGSYNEQFF
TGTGCCAGCAGTATAAGGGGGGGAAGCTACAATGAGCAGTTCTTC
>TRBV6-6|.|TRBJ2-7|.
CASLRGRSYEQYF
TGTGCCAGCCTCAGAGGTCGGTCCTACGAGCAGTACTTC
>TRBV7-9|.|TRBJ2-5|.
CAGTLSGPQETQYF
TGTGCCGGTACCCTTAGCGGCCCCCAAGAGACCCAGTACTTC
>TRBV19|.|TRBJ2-4|TRBD1
CASSAGTGGGNIQYF
TGTGCCAGTAGTGCTGGGACAGGGGGCGGGAACATTCAGTACTTC
>TRBV28|.|TRBJ1-2|TRBD1
CASRETGGANYGYTF
TGTGCCAGCAGAGAAACAGGGGGCGCGAATTACGGCTACACCTTC
>TRBV7-2|few|TRBJ1-3|.
CASSFGGASGNTIYF
TGTGCCAGCAGCTTTGGGGGGGCCTCTGGAAACACCATATATTTT
>TRBV28|.|TRBJ1-1|.
CASSSLGEGRGVAEAFF
TGTGCCAGCAGTTCCTTGGGGGAGGGTCGAGGAGTGGCTGAAGCTTTCTTT
>TRBV19|.|TRBJ2-3|.
CASGGSGDTTQYF
TGTGCCAGTGGGGGATCAGGGGATACGACGCAGTATTTT
>TRBV11-2|.|TRBJ2-1|TRBD2
CASSLDAGLANEQFF
TGTGCCAGCAGCTTAGACGCGGGACTAGCAAATGAGCAGTTCTTC
>TRBV19|.|TRBJ1-6|.
CASSVAALSSYNSPLHF
TGTGCCAGTAGCGTTGCGGCCCTGAGCTCCTATAATTCACCCCTCCACTTT
>TRBV14|.|TRBJ2-5|.
CASSQGTPGNRGETQYF
TGTGCCAGCAGCCAAGGAACTCCGGGAAACCGAGGGGAGACCCAGTACTTC
>TRBV19|.|TRBJ2-1|TRBD2
CASRVRRGASYNEQFF
TGTGCCAGTAGGGTCCGGCGGGGGGCCTCCTACAATGAGCAGTTCTTC
>TRBV12-3/TRBV12-4|.|TRBJ1-2|.
CASSGGEGYTF
TGTGCCAGCAGCGGGGGGGAAGGCTACACCTTC
>TRBV3-1/TRBV3-2|.|TRBJ1-6|.
CASSQTQGRPLHF
TGTGCCAGCAGCCAGACACAGGGTAGGCCCCTCCACTTT
>TRBV2|.|TRBJ1-1|TRBD1
CASSSGGGLYEAFF
TGTGCCAGCTCATCAGGAGGGGGCCTGTATGAAGCTTTCTTT